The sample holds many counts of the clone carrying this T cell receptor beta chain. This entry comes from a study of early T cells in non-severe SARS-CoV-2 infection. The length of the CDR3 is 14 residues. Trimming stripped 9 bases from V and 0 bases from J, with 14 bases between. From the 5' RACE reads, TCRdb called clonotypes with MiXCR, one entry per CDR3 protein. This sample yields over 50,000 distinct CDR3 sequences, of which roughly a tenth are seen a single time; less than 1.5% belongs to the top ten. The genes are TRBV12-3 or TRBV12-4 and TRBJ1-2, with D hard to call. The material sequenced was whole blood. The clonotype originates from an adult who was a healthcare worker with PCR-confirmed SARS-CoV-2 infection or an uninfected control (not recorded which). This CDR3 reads CASSHTPTNYGYTF. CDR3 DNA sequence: TGTGCCAGTTCCCACACTCCTACTAACTATGGCTACACCTTC.